The next 18 T cell receptor beta chains were all read from a single sample in a study of blood T cell repertoires in COVID-19. Assay: immunoSEQ multiplex PCR; the TCRdb copy retains only in-frame clones and omits some. This sample has approximately 670,000 clones, with just under 90% found just once. Sequenced material: peripheral blood. The receptors were sampled from a young woman with acute or convalescent COVID-19.

This sequence joins TRBV25-1 and TRBJ1-1, with D perhaps matching TRBD1 (5 bases). Germline CDR1 is MGHDK and CDR2 is SYGVNS. V lost 3 bases, J lost 13 bases, and 15 bases lay in between. The CDR3 runs 12 residues. CDR3 DNA: TGTGCCAGCAGTGACTCGGGGGTAGTCGGTTTCTTT. This sequence encodes CASSDSGVVGFF.

The rearrangement joins TRBV7-2 to TRBJ2-1, with 14 bases aligning to TRBD2. Germline lookup yields CDR1 SGHTA and CDR2 FQGNSA. The CDR3 is made up of 15 amino acids. The V segment lost 3 bases and the J segment 9 bases; nucleotides outside the gene matches: 4. CDR3 bases: TGTGCCAGCAGCTTGGGACTAGCGGGGGTAAGTGAGCAGTTCTTC. Amino acids: CASSLGLAGVSEQFF.

The J gene is TRBJ1-4, the V gene TRBV7-2; D gene ambiguous. Trimming took off 5 bases at V and 0 bases at J, with 10 bases between the two ends. The CDR3 covers 15 residues. Germline V gives CDR1 SGHTA, CDR2 FQGNSA. In DNA form, the CDR3 reads TGTGCCAGCAGCCTGTCGGTAGCAACTAATGAAAAACTGTTTTTT. As protein: CASSLSVATNEKLFF.

The CDR3 protein is CASSFPRSPSYNEQFF. The CDR3 region has the DNA TGTGCCAGCAGCTTCCCCCGGAGCCCCTCCTACAATGAGCAGTTCTTC. J is TRBJ2-1 and V is TRBV5-4; D unresolved. V shed 2 bases and J shed 0 bases, with 12 bases lying between them. The germline CDR1 and CDR2 sequences are SGHNT and YYREEE (reference sequence). This CDR3 region has 16 residues.

The rearrangement joins TRBV24-1 to TRBJ2-1; 11 bases align to TRBD2. This CDR3 contains 15 residues. V was pared by 4 bases and J by 5 bases, with 3 bases of the junction left unmatched. Germline CDR1 KGHDR, CDR2 SFDVKD. The CDR3 here is CATSDPTSGDNEQFF. The CDR3 DNA follows: TGTGCCACCAGTGACCCGACTAGCGGGGACAATGAGCAGTTCTTC.

With regard to this clone: This specimen includes other DNA sequences encoding the same CDR3. This chain uses TRBV5-1 with TRBJ1-1; 9 nucleotides match TRBD1. V lost 3 bases and J lost 4; bases outside the gene matches: 4. The germline V gene has CDR1 SGHRS and CDR2 YFSETQ. This CDR3 contains 14 residues. CDR3 DNA sequence: TGCGCCAGCAGCTCGGGACAGGGAGGCACTGAAGCTTTCTTT. As protein: CASSSGQGGTEAFF.

The genes are TRBV4-3 and TRBJ1-1, with 11 positions matching TRBD1. The junction had 5 bases not matched to a gene; V was cut back by 0 bases and J by 5 bases. This CDR3 contains 16 residues. In germline, CDR1 is LGHNA, CDR2 YSLEER. The CDR3 region is CASSQDAGTGGTEAFF. The CDR3 DNA is TGCGCCAGCAGCCAAGATGCTGGGACAGGGGGAACTGAAGCTTTCTTT.

CDR3 DNA sequence: TGTGCCAGCAGTGAATTGGGGACTTGGATATTTAACACTGAAGCTTTCTTT. Amino acid sequence: CASSELGTWIFNTEAFF. The V gene is TRBV6-1, the J gene TRBJ1-1; TRBD1 is a possible D gene (5 bases). The germline gives CDR1 MNHNS, CDR2 SASEGT. The CDR3 loop spans 17 amino acids. Trimming cost V 2 bases and J 2 bases, with 18 bases left between them.

V and J are TRBV4-2 and TRBJ2-1; the match to TRBD1 covers 7 bases. The CDR3 totals 15 residues. V was pared by 4 bases and J by 7 bases, with 10 bases of the junction left unmatched. From germline, CDR1 is LGHNA and CDR2 YNFKEQ. The CDR3 spells CASSPYRGLRNEQFF. The CDR3 DNA is TGTGCCAGCAGCCCCTACAGGGGCCTCCGAAATGAGCAGTTCTTC.

The J gene is TRBJ2-7, the V gene TRBV7-2; D is perhaps TRBD2 (7 bases). Trimming pared 4 bases from V and 0 bases from J, leaving 10 bases between. Looked up from germline, CDR1 is SGHTA and CDR2 is FQGNSA. The CDR3 sequence is 14 residues long. The CDR3 reads CASSYGGASYEQYF. The CDR3 region has the DNA TGTGCCAGCAGCTATGGGGGGGCCTCCTACGAGCAGTACTTC. The full variable domain, rest sourced from reference TRBV7-2 and TRBJ2-7, is GAGVSQSPSNKVTEKGKDVELRCDPISGHTALYWYRQSLGQGLEFLIYFQGNSAPDKSGLPSDRFSAERTGGSVSTLTIQRTQQEDSAVYLCASSYGGASYEQYFGPGTRLTVT.

This chain's CDR3 is CASSGWTGGADNEKLFF. The CDR3 nucleotides read TGTGCCAGCAGTGGATGGACAGGGGGCGCGGATAATGAAAAACTGTTTTTT. This chain links TRBV2 with TRBJ1-4, with 11 bases matching TRBD1. Germline V gene sequence: CDR1 SNHLY, CDR2 FYNNEI. Trimming at V came to 4 bases and at J to 4 bases, leaving 8 bases not matched to a gene. CDR3 length: 17 amino acids.

This CDR3 is CASSLRQGAGEQYF. In DNA, the CDR3 is TGCGCCAGCAGCTTACGACAGGGGGCGGGAGAGCAGTACTTC. The chain links TRBV5-1 to TRBJ2-7; TRBD1 matches 10 bases. Germline V gives CDR1 SGHRS, CDR2 YFSETQ. V lost 2 bases and J lost 7; bases outside the gene matches: 6. This CDR3 has 14 residues.

The chain recombines TRBV12-3 or TRBV12-4 with TRBJ1-1, with a possible D match to TRBD1 (5 bases). This CDR3 is 13 amino acids long. Trimming stripped 5 bases from V and 1 base from J, with 8 bases between. The CDR3 loop is CASSHGANTEAFF. The CDR3 nucleotides are TGTGCCAGCAGTCATGGGGCGAACACTGAAGCTTTCTTT.

This clone showed up just once. The V gene is TRBV11-3, the J gene TRBJ1-1, with 10 bases aligning to TRBD1. V dropped 3 bases and J dropped 0; count of bases not matched to a gene: 7. Germline lookup yields CDR1 SGHNT and CDR2 YENEEA. The CDR3 contains 17 residues. The CDR3 spells CASSLSRGQGMNTEAFF. The DNA of the CDR3 is TGTGCCAGCAGCTTGTCCCGGGGACAGGGGATGAACACTGAAGCTTTCTTT.

CDR3 bases: TGTGCCAGCAGCTTAACCCGGGATACAGATACGCAGTATTTT. It yields the protein CASSLTRDTDTQYF. The genes are TRBV7-3 and TRBJ2-3; tentatively, D is TRBD2 (5 bases). Germline V CDR1 and CDR2: SGHTA, FQGTGA. This CDR3 has 14 residues. The V gene lost 0 bases and the J gene lost 3 bases, with 7 bases spanning the gap. Variable domain in full (rest from reference TRBV7-3 and TRBJ2-3): GAGVSQTPSNKVTEKGKYVELRCDPISGHTALYWYRQSLGQGPEFLIYFQGTGAADDSGLPNDRFFAVRPEGSVSTLKIQRTERGDSAVYLCASSLTRDTDTQYFGPGTRLTVL.

The chain recombines TRBV2 with TRBJ2-5, with 9 bases fitting TRBD2. The CDR3 consists of 12 residues. Trimming removed 11 bases from V and 2 bases from J; junction bases left unmatched: 3. The germline CDR1 and CDR2 sequences are SNHLY and FYNNEI. The CDR3 DNA sequence: TGTGCCGCTAGCGGGGATCAAGAGACCCAGTACTTC. Its protein product is CAASGDQETQYF.

CDR3 amino acids: CASSQRQGWGTEAFF. CDR3 bases: TGCGCCAGCAGCCAAAGACAGGGGTGGGGCACTGAAGCTTTCTTT. The chain joins TRBV4-3 to TRBJ1-1, with 8 nucleotides matching TRBD1. Germline-derived CDR1 and CDR2 are LGHNA and YSLEER. The CDR3 runs 15 residues. V lost 2 bases to trimming and J lost 4 bases; unmatched junction nucleotides: 6.

The chain links TRBV5-6 to TRBJ2-7; 9 bases match TRBD1. Per germline, CDR1 SGHDT and CDR2 YYEEEE. This CDR3 contains 15 residues. J gave up 2 bases and V 3 bases, and 6 bases lay outside the gene matches. The CDR3 sequence: CASSYTGTGPYEQYF. CDR3 coding DNA: TGTGCCAGCAGCTACACCGGGACAGGGCCCTACGAGCAGTACTTC.